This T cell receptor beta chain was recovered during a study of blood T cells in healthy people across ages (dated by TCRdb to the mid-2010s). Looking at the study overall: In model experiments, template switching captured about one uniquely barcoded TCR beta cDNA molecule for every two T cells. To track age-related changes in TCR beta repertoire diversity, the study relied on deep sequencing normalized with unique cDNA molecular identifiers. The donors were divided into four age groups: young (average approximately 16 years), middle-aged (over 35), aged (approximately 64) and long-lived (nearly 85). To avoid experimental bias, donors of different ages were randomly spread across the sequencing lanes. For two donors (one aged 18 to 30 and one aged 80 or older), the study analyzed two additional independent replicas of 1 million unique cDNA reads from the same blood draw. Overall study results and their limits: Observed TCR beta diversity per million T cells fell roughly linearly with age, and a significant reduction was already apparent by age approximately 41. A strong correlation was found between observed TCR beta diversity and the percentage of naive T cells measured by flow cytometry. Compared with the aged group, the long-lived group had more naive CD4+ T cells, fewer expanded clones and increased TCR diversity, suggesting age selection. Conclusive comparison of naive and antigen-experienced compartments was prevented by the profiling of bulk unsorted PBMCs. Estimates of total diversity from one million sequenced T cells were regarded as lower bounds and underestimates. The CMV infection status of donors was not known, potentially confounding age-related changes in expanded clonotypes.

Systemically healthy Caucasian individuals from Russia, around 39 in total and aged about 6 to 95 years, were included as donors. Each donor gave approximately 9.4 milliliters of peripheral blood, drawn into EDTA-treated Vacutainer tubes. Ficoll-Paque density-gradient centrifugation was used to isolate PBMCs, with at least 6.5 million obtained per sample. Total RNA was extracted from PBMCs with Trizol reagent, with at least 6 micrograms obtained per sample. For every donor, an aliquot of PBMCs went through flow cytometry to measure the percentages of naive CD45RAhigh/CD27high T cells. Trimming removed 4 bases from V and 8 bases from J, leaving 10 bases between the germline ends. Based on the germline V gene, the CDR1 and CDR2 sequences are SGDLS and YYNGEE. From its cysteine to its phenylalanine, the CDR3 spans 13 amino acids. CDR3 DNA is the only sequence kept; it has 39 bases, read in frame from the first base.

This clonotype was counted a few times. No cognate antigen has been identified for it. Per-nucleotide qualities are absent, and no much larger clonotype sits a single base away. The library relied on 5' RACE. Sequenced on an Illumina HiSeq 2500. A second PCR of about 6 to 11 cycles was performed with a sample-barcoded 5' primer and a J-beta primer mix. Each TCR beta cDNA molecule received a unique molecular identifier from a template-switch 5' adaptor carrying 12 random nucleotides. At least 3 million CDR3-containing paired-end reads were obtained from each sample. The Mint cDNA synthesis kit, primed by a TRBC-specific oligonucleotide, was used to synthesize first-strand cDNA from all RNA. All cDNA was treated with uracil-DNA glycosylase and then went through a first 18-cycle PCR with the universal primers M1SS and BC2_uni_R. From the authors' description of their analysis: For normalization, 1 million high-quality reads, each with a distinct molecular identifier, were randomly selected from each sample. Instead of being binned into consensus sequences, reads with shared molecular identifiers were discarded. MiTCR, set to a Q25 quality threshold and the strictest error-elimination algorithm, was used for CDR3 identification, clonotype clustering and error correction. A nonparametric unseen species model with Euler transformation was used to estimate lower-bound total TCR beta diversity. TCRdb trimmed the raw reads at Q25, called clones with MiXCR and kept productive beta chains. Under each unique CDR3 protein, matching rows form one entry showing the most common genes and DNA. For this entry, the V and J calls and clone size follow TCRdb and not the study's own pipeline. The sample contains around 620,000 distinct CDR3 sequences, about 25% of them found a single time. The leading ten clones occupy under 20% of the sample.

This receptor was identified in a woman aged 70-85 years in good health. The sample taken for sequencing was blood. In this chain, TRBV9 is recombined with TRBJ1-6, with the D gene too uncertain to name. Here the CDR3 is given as CASSPYEDSPLHF. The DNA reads TGTGCCAGCAGCCCCTATGAGGATTCACCCCTCCACTTT.